The rows below give T cell receptor beta chains drawn from one sample of a study of cytomegalovirus exposure and HLA in healthy donors. Profiling relied on immunoSEQ multiplex PCR, and the TCRdb table lists in-frame clones only, not all of them. The top ten hold less than 8% of the sample, which has approximately 140,000 clones, over 70% seen once. Sequencing was performed on PBMCs. Every receptor here comes from a middle-aged woman in good health and CMV-seropositive. Both conserved end residues are part of each CDR3. D genes are given only for firm matches. Clone size appears in some rows only: once, few, many, or a class for an expanded clone.

v_call: TRBV18; d_call: -; clone_size: -; j_call: TRBJ2-5; cdr3_nt: TGTGCCAGCTCACCACGGCCAGAGGGCGGGGAGACCCAGTACTTC; cdr3_aa: CASSPRPEGGETQYF
v_call: TRBV18; d_call: TRBD2; clone_size: -; j_call: TRBJ2-1; cdr3_nt: TGTGCCAGCTCACCCAGGACTAGCGGGGGGGCATACAATGAGCAGTTCTTC; cdr3_aa: CASSPRTSGGAYNEQFF
v_call: TRBV18; d_call: -; clone_size: few; j_call: TRBJ1-1; cdr3_nt: TGTGCCAGCTCACCATCTACAGGGCGGCAAGTGGAAGCTTTCTTT; cdr3_aa: CASSPSTGRQVEAFF
v_call: TRBV9; d_call: TRBD1; clone_size: -; j_call: TRBJ2-5; cdr3_nt: TGTGCCAGCAGCGGGGACAGGGTAGGGACCCAGTACTTC; cdr3_aa: CASSGDRVGTQYF
v_call: TRBV7-3; d_call: -; clone_size: once; j_call: TRBJ1-3; cdr3_nt: TGTGCCAGCAGCCTTACCAGGGATACTGGAAACACCATATATTTT; cdr3_aa: CASSLTRDTGNTIYF
v_call: TRBV5-6; d_call: -; clone_size: -; j_call: TRBJ2-2; cdr3_nt: TGTGCCAGCAGAGGGACTCCCGAGGCCGGGGAGCTGTTTTTT; cdr3_aa: CASRGTPEAGELFF
v_call: TRBV11-2; d_call: -; clone_size: -; j_call: TRBJ1-1; cdr3_nt: TGTGCCAGCAGCTTAGTATCAGGGTCGGGCACTGAAGCTTTCTTT; cdr3_aa: CASSLVSGSGTEAFF
v_call: TRBV6-1; d_call: TRBD1; clone_size: few; j_call: TRBJ2-1; cdr3_nt: TGTGCCAGCACTGGTGACAGGGGGCTTGAGCAGTTCTTC; cdr3_aa: CASTGDRGLEQFF
v_call: TRBV7-9; d_call: TRBD1; clone_size: -; j_call: TRBJ2-7; cdr3_nt: TGTGCCAGCAGCGCCGGACAGGGCGGCCTTAGCTCCTACGAGCAGTACTTC; cdr3_aa: CASSAGQGGLSSYEQYF
v_call: TRBV7-9; d_call: TRBD1; clone_size: -; j_call: TRBJ1-1; cdr3_nt: TGTTCCAGCAGCCCCCACAGGGGTGACACTGAAGCTTTCTTT; cdr3_aa: CSSSPHRGDTEAFF
v_call: TRBV7-9; d_call: TRBD2; clone_size: -; j_call: TRBJ2-2; cdr3_nt: TGTTCCAGCAGCTTACGCCTAGCGGACACCGGGGAGCTGTTTTTT; cdr3_aa: CSSSLRLADTGELFF
v_call: TRBV5-4; d_call: TRBD2; clone_size: -; j_call: TRBJ2-3; cdr3_nt: TGTGCCAGCAGCTCCCCGAGCGGGGGGAGTAAAGATACGCAGTATTTT; cdr3_aa: CASSSPSGGSKDTQYF
v_call: TRBV5-4; d_call: -; clone_size: -; j_call: TRBJ1-2; cdr3_nt: TGTGCCAGCAGCCCGTGGACGCAGCCGGCGGGGGGCTACACCTTC; cdr3_aa: CASSPWTQPAGGYTF
v_call: TRBV28; d_call: TRBD1; clone_size: -; j_call: TRBJ2-1; cdr3_nt: TGTGCCAGCAGCTCCCCGACAGGGGCTTTTTCCTACAATGAGCAGTTCTTC; cdr3_aa: CASSSPTGAFSYNEQFF
v_call: TRBV5-4; d_call: TRBD1; clone_size: -; j_call: TRBJ1-2; cdr3_nt: TGTGCCAGCAGCTTGGGGGCGACAGGGAACTATGGCTACACCTTC; cdr3_aa: CASSLGATGNYGYTF
v_call: TRBV28; d_call: -; clone_size: -; j_call: TRBJ1-1; cdr3_nt: TGTGCCAGCAGTTTAACGGGCAATGGGGACTACACTGAAGCTTTCTTT; cdr3_aa: CASSLTGNGDYTEAFF
v_call: TRBV5-4; d_call: TRBD2; clone_size: -; j_call: TRBJ2-7; cdr3_nt: TGTGCCAGCAGCACGCAACTAGCGGGGATTTACGAGCAGTACTTC; cdr3_aa: CASSTQLAGIYEQYF
v_call: TRBV5-4; d_call: -; clone_size: -; j_call: TRBJ2-5; cdr3_nt: TGTGCCAGCAGCTTACGGACTACTGGGGAGACCCAGTACTTC; cdr3_aa: CASSLRTTGETQYF
v_call: TRBV9; d_call: TRBD2; clone_size: -; j_call: TRBJ2-5; cdr3_nt: TGTGCCAGCAGCGCCGGGGGGGACCGGGGGACCCAGTACTTC; cdr3_aa: CASSAGGDRGTQYF
v_call: TRBV30; d_call: -; clone_size: once; j_call: TRBJ1-2; cdr3_nt: TGTGCCTGGATTTCAAGTGGCGGCTACACCTTC; cdr3_aa: CAWISSGGYTF
v_call: TRBV7-3; d_call: -; clone_size: -; j_call: TRBJ1-6; cdr3_nt: TGTGCCAGCAGCCCGGGGGGCAGGTCCGATTCACCCCTCCACTTT; cdr3_aa: CASSPGGRSDSPLHF
v_call: TRBV6-5; d_call: -; clone_size: -; j_call: TRBJ1-5; cdr3_nt: TGTGCCAGCGCAGTCGGCAATCAGCCCCAGCATTTT; cdr3_aa: CASAVGNQPQHF
v_call: TRBV18; d_call: -; clone_size: -; j_call: TRBJ1-4; cdr3_nt: TGTGCCAGCTCACCACCGCGGGGGAGTAAGGAAAAACTGTTTTTT; cdr3_aa: CASSPPRGSKEKLFF
v_call: TRBV5-1; d_call: -; clone_size: few; j_call: TRBJ2-5; cdr3_nt: TGCGCCAGCAGCTTGAGCACGCAAGAGACCCAGTACTTC; cdr3_aa: CASSLSTQETQYF
v_call: TRBV5-1; d_call: -; clone_size: -; j_call: TRBJ1-3; cdr3_nt: TGCGCCAGCCAGGGGTCCGGAAACACCATATATTTT; cdr3_aa: CASQGSGNTIYF
v_call: TRBV7-9; d_call: -; clone_size: -; j_call: TRBJ1-3; cdr3_nt: TGTGCCAGCAGCTACCGGCCGGGGGGACTCTCTGGAAACACCATATATTTT; cdr3_aa: CASSYRPGGLSGNTIYF
v_call: TRBV5-1; d_call: TRBD2; clone_size: -; j_call: TRBJ2-3; cdr3_nt: TGCGCCAGCAGCTTGTACAGCGGGGGGGCCACAGATACGCAGTATTTT; cdr3_aa: CASSLYSGGATDTQYF
v_call: TRBV2; d_call: -; clone_size: few; j_call: TRBJ1-1; cdr3_nt: TGTGCCAGCTCCAGGGAAATGAACACTGAAGCTTTCTTT; cdr3_aa: CASSREMNTEAFF
v_call: TRBV11-2; d_call: -; clone_size: -; j_call: TRBJ2-5; cdr3_nt: TGTGCCAGCAGCTTAGGGCGGCAGGAGACCCAGTACTTC; cdr3_aa: CASSLGRQETQYF
v_call: TRBV6-5; d_call: TRBD2; clone_size: -; j_call: TRBJ2-1; cdr3_nt: TGTGCCAGCAGTACAGTTAGCGGGGGGGCGGATGAGCAGTTCTTC; cdr3_aa: CASSTVSGGADEQFF
v_call: TRBV4-2; d_call: TRBD2; clone_size: -; j_call: TRBJ2-7; cdr3_nt: TGTGCCAGCAGCCAAGATGGGACTAGCGGATACGAGCAGTACTTC; cdr3_aa: CASSQDGTSGYEQYF
v_call: TRBV6-1; d_call: -; clone_size: -; j_call: TRBJ1-4; cdr3_nt: TGTGCCAGCCGAGTTGATGAAAAACTGTTTTTT; cdr3_aa: CASRVDEKLFF
v_call: TRBV5-4; d_call: -; clone_size: -; j_call: TRBJ1-2; cdr3_nt: TGTGCCAGCAGCTTGGCAGGGAACTATGGCTACACCTTC; cdr3_aa: CASSLAGNYGYTF
v_call: TRBV9; d_call: -; clone_size: -; j_call: TRBJ2-7; cdr3_nt: TGTGCCAGCAGCGTGGCTAGCGACCCGTACGAGCAGTACTTC; cdr3_aa: CASSVASDPYEQYF
v_call: TRBV5-1; d_call: -; clone_size: -; j_call: TRBJ2-7; cdr3_nt: TGCGCCAGCAGCTTGGCGGGAATGTACGAGCAGTACTTC; cdr3_aa: CASSLAGMYEQYF
v_call: TRBV30; d_call: -; clone_size: -; j_call: TRBJ2-2; cdr3_nt: TGTGCCTGGAGTCGTCCCCCCGGGGAGCTGTTTTTT; cdr3_aa: CAWSRPPGELFF
v_call: TRBV19; d_call: TRBD1; clone_size: once; j_call: TRBJ2-4; cdr3_nt: TGTGCCAGTAGTCCTAGGACAGGGCTGGACATTCAGTACTTC; cdr3_aa: CASSPRTGLDIQYF
v_call: TRBV4-2; d_call: TRBD2; clone_size: -; j_call: TRBJ2-3; cdr3_nt: TGTGCCAGCAGCCAAGAAGCAGGCGGGGGGGCAACAGATACGCAGTATTTT; cdr3_aa: CASSQEAGGGATDTQYF
v_call: TRBV5-1; d_call: -; clone_size: -; j_call: TRBJ2-2; cdr3_nt: TGCGCCAGCAGCGGCTGGGGGGGGGCAGACACCGGGGAGCTGTTTTTT; cdr3_aa: CASSGWGGADTGELFF
v_call: TRBV7-9; d_call: -; clone_size: few; j_call: TRBJ2-1; cdr3_nt: TGTGCCAGCAGTCCTGGTAGGAGCTCCTACAATGAGCAGTTCTTC; cdr3_aa: CASSPGRSSYNEQFF
v_call: TRBV6-6; d_call: TRBD1; clone_size: few; j_call: TRBJ1-2; cdr3_nt: TGTGCCAGCAGGAACACAGGGGGAGACTATGGCTACACCTTC; cdr3_aa: CASRNTGGDYGYTF
v_call: TRBV18; d_call: -; clone_size: -; j_call: TRBJ1-2; cdr3_nt: TGTGCCAGCTCACCAGACAGCGGGTCCTATGGCTACACCTTC; cdr3_aa: CASSPDSGSYGYTF
v_call: TRBV28; d_call: TRBD2; clone_size: -; j_call: TRBJ2-2; cdr3_nt: TGTGCCAGCAGCCAGCTAGCGGGGGGGAACACCGGGGAGCTGTTTTTT; cdr3_aa: CASSQLAGGNTGELFF